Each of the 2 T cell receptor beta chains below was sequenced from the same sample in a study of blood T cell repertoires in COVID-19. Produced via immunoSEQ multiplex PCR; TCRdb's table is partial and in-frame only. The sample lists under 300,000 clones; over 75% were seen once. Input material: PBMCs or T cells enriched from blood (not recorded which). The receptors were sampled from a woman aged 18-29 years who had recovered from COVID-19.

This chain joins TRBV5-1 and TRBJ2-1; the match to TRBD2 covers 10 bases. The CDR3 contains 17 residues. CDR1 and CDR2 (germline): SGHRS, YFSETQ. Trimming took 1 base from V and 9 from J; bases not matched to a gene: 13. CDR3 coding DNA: TGCGCCAGCAGCTTGTTCAGTGGGGTAGCGGGGGGCCCTGAGCAGTTCTTC. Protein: CASSLFSGVAGGPEQFF.

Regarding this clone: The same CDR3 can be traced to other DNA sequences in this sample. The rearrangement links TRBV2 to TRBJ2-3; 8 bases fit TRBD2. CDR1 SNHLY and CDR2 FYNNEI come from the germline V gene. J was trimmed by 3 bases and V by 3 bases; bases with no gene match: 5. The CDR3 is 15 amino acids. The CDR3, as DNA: TGTGCCAGCAGTGAGGCGGGGGGCTCTACAGATACGCAGTATTTT. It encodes CASSEAGGSTDTQYF. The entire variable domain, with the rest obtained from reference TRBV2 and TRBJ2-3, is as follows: EPEVTQTPSHQVTQMGQEVILRCVPISNHLYFYWYRQILGQKVEFLVSFYNNEISEKSEIFDDQFSVERPDGSNFTLKIRSTKLEDSAMYFCASSEAGGSTDTQYFGPGTRLTVL.